These T cell receptor beta chains were read from a single sample in a study of graft-versus-host responses after intestinal transplantation. TCRdb's table, derived via immunoSEQ multiplex PCR, lists solely in-frame clones and lacks some. The table includes tens of thousands of clones, 89% detected once. These receptors have no known antigen. The sequencing used unstimulated CD8+ T cells sorted from spleen or lymph node cells, collected before intestinal transplant. Receptors were obtained from a human donor who received an intestinal transplant. CDR3s include the opening cysteine and the closing phenylalanine or tryptophan. The D gene is left open where the match is weak. Not all rows give a size; the values are once, few, many and, for expanded clones, a class.

clone size	D gene	V gene	J gene	CDR3 DNA	CDR3 protein
.	.	TRBV4-2	TRBJ1-2	TGTGCCAGCAGCCAAGATCGGGGGGGTAGATTAAGCTACACCTTC	CASSQDRGGRLSYTF
.	TRBD2	TRBV27	TRBJ2-7	TGTGCCAGCAGCTCCGGGGGGGGCGCGTACGAGCAGTACTTC	CASSSGGGAYEQYF
.	.	TRBV23-1	TRBJ2-3	TGCGCCAGCAGTCAATCGGCAAACGTTAGCACAGATACGCAGTATTTT	CASSQSANVSTDTQYF
.	.	TRBV5-4	TRBJ2-7	TGTGCCAGCAGCTTGAGGTGGGCATCCGAGCAGTACTTC	CASSLRWASEQYF
.	.	TRBV11-2	TRBJ2-3	TGTGCCAGCAGCTTAACGGGGGGCGCGGGGGTGCTAGATACGCAGTATTTT	CASSLTGGAGVLDTQYF
.	.	TRBV28	TRBJ1-4	TGTGCCAGCAGTTTGGCACCTTTCAACGAAAAACTGTTTTTT	CASSLAPFNEKLFF
.	.	TRBV5-1	TRBJ2-5	TGCGCCAGCAGGACCTCGAGGCCCCAACGGGAGACCCAGTACTTC	CASRTSRPQRETQYF
.	.	TRBV28	TRBJ2-7	TGTGCCAGCAGTTTAGTGCGGTTCGGCTACGAGCAGTACTTC	CASSLVRFGYEQYF
.	TRBD2	TRBV29-1	TRBJ2-2	TGCAGCGCCCGGGGACTAGAGAACACCGGGGAGCTGTTTTTT	CSARGLENTGELFF
once	TRBD1	TRBV5-6	TRBJ2-3	TGTGCCAGCAGCTCCCCAGGGGGAAAAACAGATACGCAGTATTTT	CASSSPGGKTDTQYF
once	.	TRBV18	TRBJ2-1	TGTGCCAGCTCACAACAGGGTGGGCCGGGAAATGAGCAGTTCTTC	CASSQQGGPGNEQFF
.	TRBD2	TRBV29-1	TRBJ2-2	TGCAGCGTTGGAGGACTAGCGGAAACTAACACCGGGGAGCTGTTTTTT	CSVGGLAETNTGELFF
.	.	TRBV19	TRBJ1-2	TGTGCCAGTAATGGGCAGGGAATCGGCTACACCTTC	CASNGQGIGYTF
once	.	TRBV14	TRBJ2-7	TGTGCCAGCAGCCGAATGGACAGCCCGGCCTACGAGCAGTACTTC	CASSRMDSPAYEQYF
.	.	TRBV5-1	TRBJ1-4	TGCGCCAGCAGCTTGGGAACAGACAATGAAAAACTGTTTTTT	CASSLGTDNEKLFF
once	.	TRBV4-1	TRBJ1-2	TGCGCCAGCAGCCAAGTAAGACAGTATGGCTACACCTTC	CASSQVRQYGYTF
.	.	TRBV6-5	TRBJ2-7	TGTGCCAGCAGTTACGGAGGGATTCAGGGCGAGCAGTACTTC	CASSYGGIQGEQYF
.	TRBD2	TRBV29-1	TRBJ2-1	TGCAGCGTGCCGGCTAGCGGCTACAATGAGCAGTTCTTC	CSVPASGYNEQFF
.	TRBD1	TRBV7-2	TRBJ2-7	TGTGCCAGCAGCACCCGGGACAGGGGTCTGGGGCAGTACTTC	CASSTRDRGLGQYF
.	.	TRBV11-1	TRBJ2-1	TGTGCCAGCAGCTTGGCGGGAAATGAGCAGTTCTTC	CASSLAGNEQFF
.	TRBD1	TRBV19	TRBJ2-7	TGTGCCACCTCGGACAGGGGCGAGCAGTACTTC	CATSDRGEQYF
.	TRBD2	TRBV5-1	TRBJ2-1	TGCGCCAGCAGCCGCGGACTAGCGGATGGAACCTACAATGAGCAGTTCTTC	CASSRGLADGTYNEQFF